These 18 T cell receptor beta chains share one sample of origin, sequenced in a study of human thymus T cells. Surgeons resected thymus tissue during corrective heart surgery. Repertoires were generated with immunoSEQ multiplex PCR, while TCRdb's copy carries only in-frame clones and drops some. The table has roughly 120,000 clones, around 94% seen once. Sequencing was performed on thymus tissue. All receptors come from a boy under two years old with a congenital heart defect but otherwise immunologically healthy.

This chain uses TRBV5-1 with TRBJ1-4; possibly TRBD1 for D (5 bases). In germline, CDR1 is SGHRS, CDR2 YFSETQ. Trimming pared 5 bases from V and 7 bases from J, leaving 15 bases between. This CDR3 has 14 residues. CDR3 sequence reads: CASRPRGEVEKLFF. DNA of the CDR3: TGCGCCAGCAGGCCTAGGGGCGAGGTTGAAAAACTGTTTTTT.

This clone occurred once. The chain links TRBV6-5 to TRBJ2-3, with TRBD2 as a possible D gene (5 bases). Deletions cut 4 bases from V and 2 bases from J, with 10 bases between. In germline, CDR1 is MNHEY, CDR2 SVGAGI. The CDR3 runs 14 residues. For the CDR3, the DNA is TGTGCCAGCAGTTCCCTAGCCCTCACAGATACGCAGTATTTT. Amino acids: CASSSLALTDTQYF.

The J gene is TRBJ2-1, the V gene TRBV4-3, with D possibly matching TRBD2 (6 bases). CDR3 length: 14 amino acids. V gave up 0 bases and J gave up 10 bases, with 13 bases separating them. CDR1 is LGHNA and CDR2 is YSLEER in the germline V gene. CDR3 bases: TGCGCCAGCAGCCAAGACTCGGGGGAGGAGGAGCAGTTCTTC. Translated: CASSQDSGEEEQFF.

The chain recombines TRBV14 with TRBJ1-1; 8 bases fit TRBD1. In germline, CDR1 is SGHDN, CDR2 FVKESK. The ends lost 4 bases at V and 1 base at J; junction bases unmatched: 14. The CDR3 totals 18 residues. The CDR3 sequence is CASSPIGTGRGKNTEAFF. In DNA, the CDR3 is TGTGCCAGCAGCCCAATTGGGACAGGCCGGGGAAAGAACACTGAAGCTTTCTTT.

The chain joins TRBV23-1 to TRBJ2-5, with 12 nucleotides matching TRBD2. TRBV23-1 is an open reading frame, and its role is uncertain. V gave up 8 bases and J gave up 9 bases; unmatched junction bases: 19. The CDR3 totals 17 residues. The CDR3 loop is CASDLGVTSGGLGSQYF. As DNA, the CDR3 is TGCGCCAGCGACTTAGGAGTGACTAGCGGGGGCCTTGGGTCCCAGTACTTC.

V usage is TRBV6-4 and J usage is TRBJ2-3; the match to TRBD2 covers 14 bases. V shed 3 bases, J shed 2 bases, and the junction held 1 base outside the gene matches. Per the germline V gene, CDR1 is MRHNA and CDR2 is SNTAGT. The CDR3 totals 16 residues. This chain's CDR3 is CASSETSGGATDTQYF. The CDR3 nucleotides are TGTGCCAGCAGTGAGACTAGCGGGGGGGCCACAGATACGCAGTATTTT.

This chain links TRBV11-2 with TRBJ1-1; 8 nucleotides line up with TRBD1. This CDR3 is built from 13 residues. Per germline, CDR1 SGHAT and CDR2 FQNNGV. V was clipped by 3 bases and J by 6 bases; unmatched bases: 3. CDR3 nucleotides: TGTGCCAGCAGCTTGACAGGGGTTCCTGAAGCTTTCTTT. It translates to CASSLTGVPEAFF.

This chain links TRBV12-5 with TRBJ1-1, with no clear D. Germline-derived CDR1 and CDR2 are LGHNT and FRNRAP. The CDR3 sequence is 12 residues long. V was trimmed by 7 bases and J by 7 bases, leaving 13 bases between them. Written as DNA, the CDR3 is TGTGCTAGTGTCGAGGCCGGTGTTGAAGCTTTCTTT. Translation: CASVEAGVEAFF.

The chain links TRBV7-9 to TRBJ1-1; 7 bases match TRBD1. The CDR3 extends over 15 amino acids. Trimming removed 4 bases from V and 4 bases from J; junction bases left unmatched: 9. CDR1 and CDR2 (germline): SEHNR, FQNEAQ (reference sequence). The CDR3 here is CASSSGQDRGTEAFF. The CDR3 nucleotides read TGTGCCAGCAGCTCAGGACAGGACCGGGGCACTGAAGCTTTCTTT.

The chain is built from TRBV28 and TRBJ1-6; D is unclear. Germline V lookup: CDR1 MDHEN, CDR2 SYDVKM. Trimming took off 5 bases at V and 6 bases at J, with 8 bases between the two ends. The CDR3 spans 13 residues. Written as DNA, the CDR3 is TGTGCCAGCAGTGAGCTTACTAATTCACCCCTCCACTTT. This translates into CASSELTNSPLHF.

This chain uses TRBV16 with TRBJ1-3; TRBD1 matches 8 bases. J gave up 0 bases and V 1 base, and 5 bases lay outside the gene matches. CDR3 length: 17 amino acids. The germline V gene encodes CDR1 KGHSY and CDR2 FQNENV. The CDR3 reads CASSQWSDRGSGNTIYF. The CDR3 DNA is TGTGCCAGCAGCCAATGGAGCGACAGGGGCTCTGGAAACACCATATATTTT.

The chain links TRBV14 to TRBJ2-7; D is uncertain. Germline CDR1 reads SGHDN; CDR2 reads FVKESK. The CDR3 spans 13 residues. Trimming removed 5 bases at V and 4 bases at J, with 12 bases between. This CDR3 reads CASSEGATYEQYF. The CDR3 DNA follows: TGTGCCAGCAGCGAAGGCGCTACATACGAGCAGTACTTC.

V and J are TRBV5-6 and TRBJ1-2, with D uncertain. V dropped 0 bases and J dropped 13 bases, with 10 bases sitting between them. The CDR3 runs to 11 residues. Germline loops: CDR1 SGHDT, CDR2 YYEEEE. The CDR3 region is CASSLANSGTF. CDR3 coding DNA: TGTGCCAGCAGCTTGGCGAACTCTGGCACCTTC. Filled out from reference TRBV5-6 and TRBJ1-2, the complete variable domain reads DAGVTQSPTHLIKTRGQQVTLRCSPKSGHDTVSWYQQALGQGPQFIFQYYEEEERQRGNFPDRFSGHQFPNYSSELNVNALLLGDSALYLCASSLANSGTFGSGTRLTVV.

The CDR3 region has the DNA TGTGCCAGCAGTCGCTCAGAGCTATATAGCAATCAGCCCCAGCATTTT. The encoded protein is CASSRSELYSNQPQHF. This chain uses TRBV2 with TRBJ1-5, with D uncertain. This CDR3 is built from 16 residues. The germline V gene has CDR1 SNHLY and CDR2 FYNNEI. Trimming took off 5 bases at V and 0 bases at J, with 14 bases between the two ends. The whole variable domain, remainder taken from reference TRBV2 and TRBJ1-5, is EPEVTQTPSHQVTQMGQEVILRCVPISNHLYFYWYRQILGQKVEFLVSFYNNEISEKSEIFDDQFSVERPDGSNFTLKIRSTKLEDSAMYFCASSRSELYSNQPQHFGDGTRLSIL.

This chain connects TRBV12-5 to TRBJ1-5; D is unresolved. There are 16 residues in the CDR3. CDR1 is LGHNT and CDR2 is FRNRAP in the germline V gene. Trimming left V 3 bases short and J 0 bases short, with 12 bases between. In DNA form, the CDR3 reads TGTGCTAGTGGTTTAGCCTACAGAGATAGCAATCAGCCCCAGCATTTT. The encoded protein is CASGLAYRDSNQPQHF.

V gene TRBV28 combines with J gene TRBJ2-1; D ambiguous. Trimming took off 6 bases at V and 5 bases at J, with 8 bases between the two ends. This CDR3 is built from 12 residues. Per germline, CDR1 MDHEN and CDR2 SYDVKM. CDR3 sequence (DNA): TGTGCCAGCAGCCCAAGGCACAATGAGCAGTTCTTC. Translated, it gives CASSPRHNEQFF.

In DNA, the CDR3 is TGCGCCAGCAGCTTGGGACAGGGGAGATACGAGCAGTACTTC. Amino acid sequence: CASSLGQGRYEQYF. This rearrangement joins TRBV5-1 to TRBJ2-7; 8 nucleotides match TRBD1. The CDR3 length is 14 residues. Germline CDR1 reads SGHRS; CDR2 reads YFSETQ. Losses at the gene ends were 0 bases for V and 4 bases for J; bases not matched to a gene: 3.

The CDR3: CASSPSGGPQETQYF. The CDR3 bases are TGTGCCAGCAGTCCTAGCGGGGGGCCTCAAGAGACCCAGTACTTC. The chain couples TRBV5-4 to TRBJ2-5; TRBD2 matches 11 bases. CDR1 and CDR2 (germline): SGHNT, YYREEE (reference sequence). The CDR3 sequence is 15 residues long. V was clipped by 5 bases and J by 2 bases; unmatched bases: 5.